This entry is about one T cell receptor beta chain. This clonotype has a count of ten or more. Its target antigen remains unknown. The record has no base qualities; no much larger clone is one base away. Via the germline V gene, CDR1 is SGHRS and CDR2 YFSETQ. Counted from cysteine to phenylalanine, this CDR3 has 15 amino acids. CDR3 DNA is the only sequence kept; it has 45 bases, read in frame from the first base. A distance of 8 bases separates the germline ends of V and J, which lose 0 bases and 2 bases respectively. These data belong to a study of early T cells in non-severe SARS-CoV-2 infection (dated by TCRdb to about 2021). About the study as a whole: Because TCR sequencing relied on bulk RNA taken from unsorted whole blood, pairing of alpha and beta chains was not possible. Broader findings and caveats from the paper: VDJdb matching was skewed toward anti-spike CD8 responses and likely underestimated virus-specific expansions, missing private and CD4 specificities.

A case-control design nested within a healthcare worker cohort in London, UK, was used, with weekly nasopharyngeal swab PCR tests and blood sampling performed. Between 23 and 31 March 2020, the week of the UK lockdown, healthcare workers were enrolled and then followed up weekly for as long as 16 weeks. The library was generated by 5' RACE. This sample was sequenced with a NextSeq 500. Unique molecular identifiers were attached to individual cDNA molecules in the TCR library protocol so that sequencing error and PCR bias could be corrected. TCR alpha and beta chains were both sequenced, and the abundances of alpha and beta sequences in each sample were closely correlated with each other. The study's own analysis went as follows. Decombinator V4 was used to annotate TCR sequences for V gene, J gene and CDR3. TCRs were defined as expanded if a significant change between any two time points was detected under a Poisson model with p below 0.0001. TCR abundances were normalised to the total number of TCRs sequenced per sample and expressed as counts per million. TRAV1-2 paired with TRAJ12, TRAJ20 or TRAJ33 defined MAIT TCRs, while TRAV10 paired with TRAJ18 defined iNKT TCRs. A search of VDJdb, accessed on 1 November 2021, was run for TCRs annotated to CMV, EBV and SARS-CoV-2, with TCRs annotated for multiple antigens excluded. Starting from the raw public reads, TCRdb applied fastp trimming at Q25, assembled clones with MiXCR and retained in-frame beta chains. Each CDR3 protein appears once, grouped with its most common genes and DNA. The authors' filters were not applied to this entry. The sample data list roughly 80,000 distinct CDR3 sequences, and approximately 10% of these were observed just once. The leading ten clones occupy approximately 12% of the sample.

This sample comprised whole blood, obtained at baseline. The chain is made from TRBV5-1 and TRBJ2-2; TRBD1 is perhaps the D gene, given 5 matching bases. This TCR was recovered from an adult who was a healthcare worker with PCR-confirmed SARS-CoV-2 infection or an uninfected control (not recorded which). The nucleotide sequence reads TGCGCCAGCAGCTTGGTCAGGGCCAACACCGGGGAGCTGTTTTTT. The translation is CASSLVRANTGELFF.